This record concerns one TCR beta chain sequence. What antigen it recognizes has not been identified. The sample holds no much larger clone one base away, and base qualities are not on file. Libraries were made using the immunoSEQ multiplex PCR assay. Regarding the original processing steps: During preprocessing, nonproductive sequences were removed, along with CDR3s that did not begin with C, did not end with F or W, or were shorter than 7 amino acids. Antigen-specific clonotypes were called with the MANAFEST web app on the basis of expansion relative to the reference and to other culture wells. A clone counted as positive if significantly expanded in 2 of 3 replicate wells versus the reference culture at FDR below 0.05. A further requirement for positive clones was significant expansion compared with all other tandem wells, along with an odds ratio above 5. CDR3 homology was quantified as pairwise Levenshtein distance, calculated with the stringdist R package after three terminal residues were trimmed from each end. Sourced from immuneACCESS, this table was stored by TCRdb with only in-frame sequences that have V and J called. A share of the clones is absent; for the studies checked, an unresolved V gene accounts for under half, and the remainder has no known explanation. The D gene and trimming were derived from the DNA, and the V and J assignments and clone size from that table. The sample data list about 25,000 clones, and roughly 70% of these were observed just once. The top ten clonotypes cover under 15% of the sample.

CD4+ T cells from unexposed donors were collected before the COVID-19 pandemic (2011-2018). After around eleven days of culture, CD4+ T cells were isolated with the EasySep CD4+ T cell isolation kit. Unexposed donor CD4+ T cells were tested for reactivity to SARS-CoV-2 S and N and four common cold coronavirus spike pools, as cell number allowed. Two million PBMCs per well were cultured in IMDM with roughly 5% human AB serum and 8.5 to 10 IU/ml IL-2. Half of the culture medium was replaced with fresh IL-2-containing medium on days 3 and 7. In general, triplicate replicate wells were used for every peptide culture condition. The leukapheresis product for the unexposed donors was obtained through commercial purchase. PBMCs were isolated from leukapheresis product or whole blood by Ficoll-Paque PLUS gradient centrifugation. PBMCs were either used fresh in the expansion assay or cryopreserved at -140 degrees C. The QIAamp Micro DNA Kit was used to extract genomic DNA from the CD4+ T cells.

The data were obtained in a study of CD4 T cells in relation to SARS-CoV-2 and coronaviruses (dated by TCRdb to the early 2020s). With respect to the entire study: In the ViraFEST assay, PBMCs were cultured with antigen for roughly ten days, after which TCR beta CDR3s were sequenced to identify antigen-specific clonal expansions. Memory CD4+ T cell crossreactivity between SARS-CoV-2 and common cold coronavirus spike proteins was assessed at the TCR clonotype level in the study. Expansion assays from other donors in the study were sequenced with a different, Illumina-based TCR-beta assay. Using patient-derived lymphoblastoid cell lines, the shared crossreactive spike epitopes were mapped to their HLA restriction. An HIV-1 Nef peptide pool or a culture without peptide was used as the negative reference condition. Samples from a few pre-COVID donors and the naive versus memory experiments were sequenced with the Adaptive Biotechnologies TCR-sequencing kit; other data were Illumina-based. The full study reports these points: Crossreactive clones showed significantly weaker SARS-CoV-2-driven expansion than monoreactive clones, consistent with antigenic imprinting. The study was constrained by small numbers of patients and of tested TCRs. Memory CD4+ clonotypes crossrecognizing SARS-CoV-2 and at least one common cold coronavirus spike were found in 60% to 70% of donors. Pre-pandemic and post-infection samples were not both contributed by any donor, so tracing of the source of pre-existing responses was limited. Crossreactivity analysis was centred on spike protein, so crossreactivity against other viral proteins was not assessed.

This sequence was found in a human donor in good health. Sequenced material: CD4+ T cells from PBMCs, cultured in vitro.

The bases are TGCGCCAGCAGCGCAGCCCAGACCCAAACGCTAGCCAAAAACATTCAGTACTTC. Its product reads: CASSAAQTQTLAKNIQYF. This chain is built from TRBV5-1 and TRBJ2-4; a confident D gene designation cannot be given. The germline V gene encodes CDR1 SGHRS and CDR2 YFSETQ. The CDR3 sequence holds 18 residues, the cysteine and phenylalanine included. The kept DNA is CDR3 alone, 54 bases in frame from the first base. Cut back by 4 bases and 0 bases, the V and J ends lie 20 bases apart.